Given below is one TCR beta chain in context. The data are from a study of blood T cell repertoires in COVID-19. Study overall: Specimens from acute and convalescent COVID-19 originated in the United States, Italy and Spain.

The method was immunoSEQ multiplex PCR; TCRdb's version includes in-frame clones alone and lacks a portion of them. The data show about 240,000 clones, approximately 86% seen once. V gave up 0 bases and J gave up 9 bases, with 24 bases separating them. CDR3 size: 18 residues. Germline V CDR1 and CDR2: SGHDN, FVKESK. In assigning cohorts, the study relied on participant-reported clinical history. The receptor was isolated from a woman in her thirties or forties with acute COVID-19. The specimen sequenced was PBMCs or T cells enriched from blood (not recorded which). V gene TRBV14 combines with J gene TRBJ2-1; the D gene is possibly TRBD1 (6 bases). CDR3 coding DNA: TGTGCCAGCAGCCAAGATTCGACCTGGGACATCGGCGACAGTGAGCAGTTCTTC. Its translation is CASSQDSTWDIGDSEQFF.